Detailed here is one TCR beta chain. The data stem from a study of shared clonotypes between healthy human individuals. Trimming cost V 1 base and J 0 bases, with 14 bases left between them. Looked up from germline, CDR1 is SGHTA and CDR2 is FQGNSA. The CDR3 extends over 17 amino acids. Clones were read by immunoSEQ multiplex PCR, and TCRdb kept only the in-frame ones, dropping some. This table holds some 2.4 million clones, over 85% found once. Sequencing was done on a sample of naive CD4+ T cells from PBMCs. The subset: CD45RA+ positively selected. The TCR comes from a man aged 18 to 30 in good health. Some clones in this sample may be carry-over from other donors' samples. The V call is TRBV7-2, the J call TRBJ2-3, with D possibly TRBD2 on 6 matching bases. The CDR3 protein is CASSLDRGISSTDTQYF. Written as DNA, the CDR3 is TGTGCCAGCAGCTTAGATCGGGGGATCTCTAGCACAGATACGCAGTATTTT.